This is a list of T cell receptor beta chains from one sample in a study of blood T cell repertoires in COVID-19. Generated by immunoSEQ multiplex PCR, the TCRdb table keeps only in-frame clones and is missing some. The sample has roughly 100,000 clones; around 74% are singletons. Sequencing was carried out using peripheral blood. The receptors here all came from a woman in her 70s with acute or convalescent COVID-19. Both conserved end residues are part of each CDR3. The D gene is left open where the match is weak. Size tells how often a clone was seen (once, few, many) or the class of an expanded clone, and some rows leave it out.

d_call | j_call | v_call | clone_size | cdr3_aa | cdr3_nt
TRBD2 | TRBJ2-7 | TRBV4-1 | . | CASSQWLAGGNEQYF | TGCGCCAGCAGCCAATGGCTAGCGGGGGGTAACGAGCAGTACTTC
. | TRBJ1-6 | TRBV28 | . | CAPRQMPTVLYSPLHF | TGTGCCCCTCGACAGATGCCGACAGTCTTGTACTCACCCCTCCACTTT
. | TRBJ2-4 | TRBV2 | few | CASTLLAKNIQYF | TGTGCCAGCACACTCCTAGCCAAAAACATTCAGTACTTC
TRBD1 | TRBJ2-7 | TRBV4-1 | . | CASSQAARTGIPYEQYF | TGCGCCAGCAGCCAAGCGGCCCGGACAGGGATCCCCTACGAGCAGTACTTC
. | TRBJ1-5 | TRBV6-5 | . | CASSQGHGNQPQHF | TGTGCCAGCAGCCAGGGCCACGGGAATCAGCCCCAGCATTTT
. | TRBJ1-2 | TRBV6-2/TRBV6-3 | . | CASSYLLYGYTF | TGTGCCAGCAGTTACTTACTCTATGGCTACACCTTC
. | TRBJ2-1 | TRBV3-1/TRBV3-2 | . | CASSQELRLTNEQFF | TGTGCCAGCAGCCAAGAATTGCGACTAACCAATGAGCAGTTCTTC
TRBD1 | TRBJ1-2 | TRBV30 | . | CAWNQGTGEATF | TGTGCCTGGAACCAGGGGACAGGGGAAGCCACCTTC
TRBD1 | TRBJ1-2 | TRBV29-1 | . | CSVGDTGGATHTF | TGCAGCGTCGGGGATACAGGGGGCGCGACACACACCTTC
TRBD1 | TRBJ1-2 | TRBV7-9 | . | CASYPLDRDLGYTF | TGTGCCAGCTACCCCTTGGACAGGGATCTTGGCTACACCTTC
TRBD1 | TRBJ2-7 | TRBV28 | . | CATLRTGLNEQYF | TGTGCCACTCTCCGGACAGGGCTAAACGAGCAGTACTTC
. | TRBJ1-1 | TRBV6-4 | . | CASSDLAGTEAFF | TGTGCCAGCAGTGACTTGGCGGGGACTGAAGCTTTCTTT
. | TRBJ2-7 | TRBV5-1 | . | CASSLAGAPLYEQYF | TGCGCCAGCAGCTTAGCAGGGGCCCCGTTATACGAGCAGTACTTC
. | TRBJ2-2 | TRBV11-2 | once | CASSGRWSGYAGELFF | TGTGCCAGCAGCGGGAGATGGTCGGGGTACGCCGGGGAGCTGTTTTTT
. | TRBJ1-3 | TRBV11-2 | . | CASSLGPGGSGNTIYF | TGTGCCAGCAGCTTAGGTCCGGGAGGGTCCGGAAACACCATATATTTT
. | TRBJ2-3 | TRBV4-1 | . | CASSHVGQGTDTQYF | TGCGCCAGCAGCCATGTCGGTCAGGGGACAGATACGCAGTATTTT
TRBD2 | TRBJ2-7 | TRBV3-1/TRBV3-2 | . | CASSAWTSGGAGEQYF | TGTGCCAGCTCGGCCTGGACTAGCGGGGGGGCGGGAGAGCAGTACTTC
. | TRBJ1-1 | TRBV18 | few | CASSERSRNTEAFF | TGTGCCAGCTCAGAGAGGTCTCGGAACACTGAAGCTTTCTTT
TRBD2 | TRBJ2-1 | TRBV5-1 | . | CASSFNSGVGNEQFF | TGCGCCAGCAGCTTTAATAGCGGGGTTGGGAATGAGCAGTTCTTC
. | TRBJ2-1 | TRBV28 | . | CASSPRRAGSYNEQFF | TGTGCCAGCAGTCCGAGGAGAGCTGGGTCCTACAATGAGCAGTTCTTC
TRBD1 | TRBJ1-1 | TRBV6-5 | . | CASAGGGNTEAFF | TGTGCCAGCGCAGGGGGCGGGAACACTGAAGCTTTCTTT
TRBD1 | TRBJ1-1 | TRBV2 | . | CASSATGAEAFF | TGTGCCAGCAGTGCCACAGGGGCTGAAGCTTTCTTT